A single sample is the source of the 22 T cell receptor beta chains below, sequenced in a study of T-cell reconstitution after alpha-beta-depleted transplantation in children. Preparation of the TCRbeta library was carried out with unique molecular identifiers. TCRdb passed the PCR reads through MiXCR, listing each CDR3 protein once. The sample lists about 980,000 distinct CDR3 sequences, roughly 31% seen once, with more than 25% in the top ten. This material consisted of PBMCs, mostly from graft donor cells, taken 360 days after TCRalphabeta/CD19-depleted stem cell transplant. These TCRs come from a boy in the first two years of life who had a stem cell transplant for SCID, so the T cells may come from the graft donor.

This clonotype was counted at least ten times. The V call is TRBV4-3, the J call TRBJ2-3, with TRBD1 matching over 10 bases. CDR1 is LGHNA and CDR2 is YSLEER in the germline V gene. Trimming removed 1 base from V and 0 bases from J; junction bases left unmatched: 1. This CDR3 is 16 amino acids long. The CDR3 DNA follows: TGCGCCAGCAGCCAAGGACAGGGGGCTAGCACAGATACGCAGTATTTT. Protein sequence: CASSQGQGASTDTQYF.

The chain couples TRBV9 to TRBJ2-5, with D perhaps assigned TRBD1 or TRBD2 (5 bases each). Germline values: CDR1 SGDLS, CDR2 YYNGEE. The CDR3 runs 15 residues. The V end lost 0 bases, the J end lost 5 bases, and 14 bases lay between the germline ends. The CDR3 is CASSVGSQWGETQYF. CDR3 DNA sequence: TGTGCCAGCAGCGTAGGTTCTCAGTGGGGGGAGACCCAGTACTTC.

This sequence joins TRBV12-3 or TRBV12-4 and TRBJ1-2; D uncertain. This CDR3 has 14 residues. Trimming shortened V by 1 base and J by 8 bases, and 14 bases separated the two germline ends. The CDR3 protein is CASSLVGSLGGYTF. The CDR3 coding sequence is TGTGCCAGCAGTTTAGTAGGCAGCCTGGGAGGCTACACCTTC.

This clonotype was seen once. The CDR3 region has the DNA TGCGCCAGCAAATCCGCTACAGATACGCAGTATTTT. This sequence encodes CASKSATDTQYF. This chain links TRBV10-2 with TRBJ2-3, with unresolved D. The V and J ends lost 7 bases and 3 bases respectively, with 8 bases between them. The length of the CDR3 is 12 residues. Germline V CDR1 and CDR2: WSHSY, SAAADI.

This clonotype was seen only a few times. This chain uses TRBV28 with TRBJ2-3; TRBD2 is a possible D gene (6 bases). Germline V lookup: CDR1 MDHEN, CDR2 SYDVKM. This CDR3 comprises 15 residues. Trimming left V 0 bases short and J 2 bases short, with 9 bases between. The CDR3 coding sequence is TGTGCCAGCAGTTTATGGGGAGGCCCCACAGATACGCAGTATTTT. Its translation: CASSLWGGPTDTQYF.

The V call is TRBV25-1, the J call TRBJ2-7, with TRBD2 identical over 9 bases. CDR3 size: 14 residues. Looked up from germline, CDR1 is MGHDK and CDR2 is SYGVNS. V gave up 6 bases and J gave up 7 bases; unmatched junction bases: 10. The CDR3 DNA sequence: TGTGCCAGCAGCGGCGGGGGGGCGCTTCTTGAGCAGTACTTC. It is translated as CASSGGGALLEQYF.

This clonotype was picked up a small number of times. The chain links TRBV12-3 or TRBV12-4 to TRBJ2-1, with 9 nucleotides matching TRBD1. The CDR3 covers 13 residues. The trim removed 10 bases at V and 10 bases at J, leaving 11 bases unmatched. This CDR3 reads CATKRTGTGEQFF. The DNA of the CDR3 is TGTGCCACCAAACGGACAGGGACAGGGGAGCAGTTCTTC.

This chain links TRBV7-8 with TRBJ2-7, with 8 positions matching TRBD2. The junction had 10 bases not matched to a gene; V was cut back by 3 bases and J by 3 bases. This CDR3 has 16 amino acids. Looked up from germline, CDR1 is SGHVS and CDR2 is FQNEAQ. CDR3: CASSFPGTRSVYEQYF. DNA for the CDR3: TGTGCCAGCAGCTTTCCCGGGACTAGATCTGTCTACGAGCAGTACTTC.

This clonotype has only one observation. The chain links TRBV20-1 to TRBJ2-7; 7 positions match TRBD2. CDR1 and CDR2 from the germline V gene are DFQATT and SNEGSKA (reference sequence). CDR3 size: 14 residues. V lost 5 bases and J lost 2; bases outside the gene matches: 9. CDR3 protein: CSALPGGSPYEQYF. The CDR3 DNA follows: TGCAGTGCTCTTCCCGGGGGGTCCCCCTACGAGCAGTACTTC.

This chain connects TRBV2 to TRBJ2-1; 8 bases are a match to TRBD2. V lost 5 bases and J lost 15; bases outside the gene matches: 15. The CDR3 is made up of 14 amino acids. The V gene's germline CDR1 is SNHLY and CDR2 FYNNEI. CDR3 region: CASSRKRGPPQRFF. CDR3 coding DNA: TGTGCCAGCAGTAGAAAGCGGGGGCCTCCCCAGAGGTTCTTC.

CDR3 DNA sequence: TGTGCTAGTGGTTTCTCGGTCGACGAGCAGTACTTC. It yields the protein CASGFSVDEQYF. This chain connects TRBV12-5 to TRBJ2-7, with D hard to call. Trimming took 3 bases from V and 5 from J, leaving 8 bases between them. Germline V gives CDR1 LGHNT, CDR2 FRNRAP. The CDR3 length is 12 residues.

This clonotype occurred a few times. The rearrangement joins TRBV12-3 or TRBV12-4 to TRBJ2-1, with D unclear. V was cut by 6 bases and J by 8 bases, with 11 bases left in between. CDR3 length: 12 amino acids. The CDR3 nucleotides read TGTGCCAGCAGCTTTAGGGTCGATGAGCAGTTCTTC. This encodes CASSFRVDEQFF.

This clonotype appeared a few times. The chain carries TRBV5-6 and TRBJ2-7; D might be TRBD1 (6 bases). The CDR3 contains 14 residues. Germline loops: CDR1 SGHDT, CDR2 YYEEEE. Between the trimmed V and J ends, which lost 4 bases and 2 bases, there was a span of 13 bases. The CDR3 protein is CASSTPGDPYEQYF. CDR3 in DNA: TGTGCCAGCAGCACCCCAGGGGACCCCTACGAGCAGTACTTC.

This clonotype was counted only a few times. At one of its ends the junction is not consistent with the germline gene, which may arise from a read error. The chain is built from TRBV20-1 and TRBJ1-2, with 7 positions matching TRBD1. The CDR3 is 14 amino acids. Germline values: CDR1 DFQATT, CDR2 SNEGSKA (reference sequence). The DNA of the CDR3 is TGCAGTGCTAGATCGTTAAGAGCTCAGGGGGGAGTAGTCTTC. It specifies CSARSLRAQGGVVF.

This clonotype was observed a few times. The J gene is TRBJ2-5, the V gene TRBV12-5; no definite D call. The germline gives CDR1 LGHNT, CDR2 FRNRAP. V lost 6 bases to trimming and J lost 3 bases, with 14 bases between them. The CDR3 runs 14 residues. The CDR3 nucleotides read TGTGCTAGTGGCCCTCCCTCGGCAGAAGAGACCCAGTACTTC. Translating it yields CASGPPSAEETQYF.

The V gene is TRBV12-3 or TRBV12-4, the J gene TRBJ2-7; 7 bases match TRBD1. The CDR3 covers 14 residues. V was clipped by 3 bases and J by 2 bases; unmatched bases: 4. CDR3 protein: CASSLTGFAYEQYF. CDR3 coding DNA: TGTGCCAGCAGTTTGACAGGGTTTGCCTACGAGCAGTACTTC.

V is TRBV5-5 and J is TRBJ2-3; tentatively, D is TRBD1 or TRBD2 (5 bases each). Trimming stripped 0 bases from V and 0 bases from J, with 11 bases between. This CDR3 spans 16 amino acids. Per germline, CDR1 SGHKS and CDR2 YYEKEE (reference sequence). CDR3 nucleotide sequence: TGTGCCAGCAGCTTGGTACCGGGACCAAGCACAGATACGCAGTATTTT. Translated, it gives CASSLVPGPSTDTQYF.

The V call is TRBV27, the J call TRBJ1-1; D remains ambiguous. Germline lookup yields CDR1 MNHEY and CDR2 SMNVEV (reference sequence). CDR3 length: 15 residues. V dropped 7 bases and J dropped 0 bases, with 15 bases sitting between them. CDR3 in amino acids: CASKTLGLLNTEAFF. The CDR3 DNA sequence: TGTGCCAGCAAGACCCTCGGACTCCTGAACACTGAAGCTTTCTTT.

The chain employs TRBV6-6 and TRBJ1-6, with D possibly matching TRBD1 (5 bases). Germline CDR1 and CDR2: MNHNY and SVGAGI (reference sequence). CDR3 length equals 12 residues. Trimming took off 6 bases at V and 5 bases at J, with 5 bases between the two ends. The CDR3 sequence: CASRDNNSPLHF. Here the CDR3 DNA reads TGTGCCAGCAGGGACAATAATTCACCCCTCCACTTT.

The table lists this clonotype with a few counts. CDR3 nucleotide sequence: TGTGCCAGCATCCCCCATGGGGCCCTGCACGATACGCAGTATTTT. Amino acid sequence: CASIPHGALHDTQYF. The V and J genes are TRBV12-3 or TRBV12-4 and TRBJ2-3; possibly TRBD1 for D (5 bases). Trimming left V 7 bases short and J 6 bases short, with 20 bases between. The CDR3 totals 15 residues.

This chain uses TRBV18 with TRBJ2-1, with 10 bases matching TRBD2. Germline V gene sequence: CDR1 KGHSH, CDR2 LQKENI. The V segment lost 3 bases and the J segment 4 bases; nucleotides outside the gene matches: 9. The CDR3 has 17 residues. Written as DNA, the CDR3 is TGTGCCAGCTCACCTATCCAGCGGGGGGGCCGGTACAATGAGCAGTTCTTC. This gives the protein CASSPIQRGGRYNEQFF.

V usage is TRBV29-1 and J usage is TRBJ2-1, with D possibly matching TRBD1 (5 bases). From germline, CDR1 is SQVTM and CDR2 ANQGSEA. The V end lost 3 bases, the J end lost 10 bases, and 16 bases lay between the germline ends. The CDR3 length is 13 residues. The CDR3 sequence is CSVENQGVGEQFF. The DNA for the CDR3 is TGCAGCGTTGAGAATCAGGGCGTAGGCGAGCAGTTCTTC.